This T cell receptor beta chain was observed in a study of blood T cell repertoires in COVID-19. Study-level information: Donors in the United States, Italy and Spain gave samples during acute or convalescent COVID-19. From T cells, B-cell-depleted T cells, or PBMCs came the material, which was cDNA or gDNA.

The junction had 6 bases not matched to a gene; V was cut back by 3 bases and J by 4 bases. Germline CDR1 is MRHNA and CDR2 is SNTAGT. The CDR3 has 15 residues. Source study methods: Amplification of reference gene primers provided the estimated nucleated cell counts. Some clones are missing from TCRdb's copy, which holds only in-frame ones; the method was immunoSEQ multiplex PCR. The V and J calls and clone size come from that table; D and trimming were worked out from the DNA. The sample has some 110,000 clones, roughly four fifths seen once. The sequence came from a woman aged 70-85 years with acute or convalescent COVID-19. Sequenced input: peripheral blood. This chain uses TRBV6-4 with TRBJ2-3; 8 bases fit TRBD2. CDR3 coding DNA: TGTGCCAGCAGTGAATATAGCGGGGCAGCAGATACGCAGTATTTT. This codes for CASSEYSGAADTQYF.